The present T cell receptor beta chain was sequenced within a study of T cell repertoires in cytomegalovirus infection. General study points: In two of eight donors, the top clonotype was HLA-C-restricted CMV-specific.

This clonotype has more than one count but fewer than ten. Its target is unknown. TCRdb reprocessed the reads via MiXCR and lists one record per CDR3 protein. Among around 300,000 distinct CDR3 sequences listed, approximately 25% were seen once. CDR1 is SQVTM, CDR2 ANQGSEA, per germline. This CDR3 has 15 residues. Trimming cost V 6 bases and J 1 base; bases outside gene matches: 9. The genes are TRBV29-1 and TRBJ1-1; 9 nucleotides align to TRBD1. The TCR was taken from a human donor in good health (CMV status not recorded). Some clones in this sample may be carry-over from other donors' samples. Source: cultured PBMCs, taken from culture after CMV antigen stimulation. In DNA, the CDR3 is TGCAGCGTGATTTCCGGGACAGGGAGGAACACTGAAGCTTTCTTT. It codes for CSVISGTGRNTEAFF.